The 20 T cell receptor beta chains below were found in one sample sequenced in a study of cytomegalovirus exposure and HLA in healthy donors. 60 Vbeta and 13 Jbeta primers were used in PCR. The repertoire was sequenced with immunoSEQ multiplex PCR; TCRdb's copy has only in-frame clones and lacks some. This repertoire shows tens of thousands of clones, 70% to 85% found once; its top ten account for roughly 3.1%. The sequenced sample consisted of PBMCs. These receptors were collected from a man aged 50-60 years in good health and CMV-seronegative.

The chain uses TRBV6-6 and TRBJ1-5; D is undetermined. Germline-derived CDR1 and CDR2 are MNHNY and SVGAGI (reference sequence). CDR3 size: 14 residues. Deletions cut 2 bases from V and 3 bases from J, with 8 bases between. In nucleotides, the CDR3 is TGTGCCAGCAGTTACAGGCAGGACAATCAGCCCCAGCATTTT. This encodes CASSYRQDNQPQHF.

This chain connects TRBV15 to TRBJ2-7; D is unresolved. The CDR3 totals 13 residues. Germline-derived CDR1 and CDR2 are LNHNV and YYDKDF (reference sequence). Trimming pared 1 base from V and 3 bases from J, leaving 7 bases between. The CDR3 sequence is CATSRGAVYEQYF. The CDR3 nucleotides are TGTGCCACCAGCAGAGGAGCCGTCTACGAGCAGTACTTC. Full variable domain (missing parts from reference TRBV15 and TRBJ2-7): DAMVIQNPRYQVTQFGKPVTLSCSQTLNHNVMYWYQQKSSQAPKLLFHYYDKDFNNEADTPDNFQSRRPNTSFCFLDIRSPGLGDTAMYLCATSRGAVYEQYFGPGTRLTVT.

Here the CDR3 reads CASSGSGGTDTQYF. The CDR3 DNA follows: TGTGCCAGCAGTGGAAGCGGGGGCACAGATACGCAGTATTTT. The chain carries TRBV6-6 and TRBJ2-3; TRBD2 aligns across 7 bases. Germline-derived CDR1 and CDR2 are MNHNY and SVGAGI (reference sequence). V lost 5 bases to trimming and J lost 1 base; unmatched junction nucleotides: 3. The CDR3 runs 14 residues.

The chain joins TRBV4-1 to TRBJ1-5; TRBD1 matches at 7 bases. The CDR3 totals 17 residues. J lost 2 bases, V lost 2 bases, and 9 bases had no gene match. Germline V CDR1 and CDR2: MGHRA, YSYEKL. This chain's CDR3 is CASSQYETGLGNQPQHF. CDR3 bases: TGCGCCAGCAGCCAATACGAGACAGGGCTCGGCAATCAGCCCCAGCATTTT.

The chain combines TRBV27 with TRBJ1-5, with 7 bases fitting TRBD1. The junction had 4 bases not matched to a gene; V was cut back by 3 bases and J by 8 bases. The CDR3 extends over 13 amino acids. Germline-derived CDR1 and CDR2 are MNHEY and SMNVEV (reference sequence). CDR3 nucleotides: TGTGCCAGCAGTTTCAGGGGGAATAAGCCCCAGCATTTT. Encoded protein: CASSFRGNKPQHF.

The CDR3 DNA reads TGTGCCAGTAGTACCTCTTACAGCTCCTACAATGAGCAGTTCTTC. Amino acid sequence: CASSTSYSSYNEQFF. The V gene is TRBV19, the J gene TRBJ2-1; D is uncertain. V shed 4 bases and J shed 0 bases, with 10 bases lying between them. The CDR3 runs to 15 residues. Germline values: CDR1 LNHDA, CDR2 SQIVND (reference sequence).

The genes are TRBV6-1 and TRBJ2-7; 12 bases agree with TRBD2. The germline V gene has CDR1 MNHNS and CDR2 SASEGT. This CDR3 contains 16 residues. V was clipped by 4 bases and J by 2 bases; unmatched bases: 6. DNA for the CDR3: TGTGCCAGCAGTGTTTCTAGCGGGGGGGTAACCTACGAGCAGTACTTC. This codes for CASSVSSGGVTYEQYF.

The rearrangement links TRBV4-3 to TRBJ1-2; D call uncertain. Germline lookup yields CDR1 LGHNA and CDR2 YSLEER. V was trimmed by 1 base and J by 5 bases, leaving 14 bases between them. This CDR3 comprises 15 residues. CDR3 amino acids: CASSQGVTVAYGYTF. The CDR3 nucleotides are TGCGCCAGCAGCCAAGGAGTTACAGTCGCATATGGCTACACCTTC.

The CDR3 reads CASSSPGGYYGYTF. CDR3 in DNA: TGTGCCAGCAGCTCCCCGGGAGGATACTATGGCTACACCTTC. The chain uses TRBV7-6 and TRBJ1-2; no definite D call. The V gene lost 4 bases and the J gene lost 3 bases, with 12 bases spanning the gap. CDR3 length: 14 residues. Germline V gene data show CDR1 as SGHVS and CDR2 as FNYEAQ.

The chain combines TRBV11-2 with TRBJ2-7; 16 bases align to TRBD2. V was clipped by 4 bases and J by 7 bases; unmatched bases: 10. The CDR3 sequence is 17 residues long. CDR1 is SGHAT, CDR2 FQNNGV, per germline. CDR3 amino acids: CASSSGLAGGMAEEQYF. The CDR3 region has the DNA TGTGCCAGCAGCTCGGGACTAGCGGGGGGGATGGCCGAGGAGCAGTACTTC.

DNA for the CDR3: TGCGCCAGCAGCTCAGACGACAGGGGCTATGGCTACACCTTC. Translation: CASSSDDRGYGYTF. V is TRBV5-1 and J is TRBJ1-2; 8 bases are shared with TRBD1. The ends lost 3 bases at V and 4 bases at J; junction bases unmatched: 5. The CDR3 is 14 amino acids. Per germline, CDR1 SGHRS and CDR2 YFSETQ.

The gene calls are TRBV29-1 and TRBJ2-7, with 7 bases lining up with TRBD1. After removal of 1 base from V and 3 bases from J, the junction contained 6 bases not matched to a gene. The CDR3 contains 14 residues. Per germline, CDR1 SQVTM and CDR2 ANQGSEA. The CDR3 DNA is TGCAGCGTTGAAGGGACAGGAGTCGACTACGAGCAGTACTTC. This sequence encodes CSVEGTGVDYEQYF.

The CDR3 nucleotides read TGCGCCAGCAGCTCTCCGGGACAGGGGAACGAGCAGTACTTC. Its protein is CASSSPGQGNEQYF. This chain joins TRBV5-1 and TRBJ2-7; TRBD1 agrees at 10 bases. Trimming removed 3 bases from V and 5 bases from J; junction bases left unmatched: 5. The CDR3 is 14 amino acids. The germline CDR1 and CDR2 sequences are SGHRS and YFSETQ.

The V call is TRBV14, the J call TRBJ2-3, with 9 bases identical to TRBD2. Germline values: CDR1 SGHDN, CDR2 FVKESK. This CDR3 is built from 17 residues. Germline trimming cut 4 bases from V and 3 bases from J; bases unmatched to any gene: 11. The CDR3 loop is CASSPETLAGTTDTQYF. Here the CDR3 DNA reads TGTGCCAGCAGCCCCGAGACGCTAGCGGGGACAACAGATACGCAGTATTTT.

V usage is TRBV7-7 and J usage is TRBJ1-5; 9 bases are a match to TRBD1. The germline CDR1 and CDR2 sequences are SSHAT and FNYEAQ (reference sequence). The CDR3 is 18 residues long. Unmatched junction bases numbered 11, after V lost 5 bases and J lost 0 bases. CDR3 DNA sequence: TGTGCCAGCAGCCAACGGGACAGGGCCGGCCCTAGCAATCAGCCCCAGCATTTT. Its protein is CASSQRDRAGPSNQPQHF.

This clone was detected once. The J gene is TRBJ1-2, the V gene TRBV7-2; D is undetermined. V lost 2 bases and J 7 bases, leaving 14 bases between the germline ends. The CDR3 has 14 amino acids. CDR1 and CDR2 (germline): SGHTA, FQGNSA. The CDR3 reads CASSLLLGTSGYTF. CDR3 nucleotide sequence: TGTGCCAGCAGCTTACTTCTAGGAACCAGTGGCTACACCTTC.

The rearrangement uses TRBV15 and TRBJ1-1; perhaps TRBD1 as D (6 bases). Germline-derived CDR1 and CDR2 are LNHNV and YYDKDF (reference sequence). V lost 0 bases to trimming and J lost 0 bases, with 11 bases between them. There are 16 residues in the CDR3. In DNA, the CDR3 is TGTGCCACCAGCAGAGATCACGGACAGTTGAACACTGAAGCTTTCTTT. This codes for CATSRDHGQLNTEAFF.

In this sample, this clone turned up a few times. V and J are TRBV4-1 and TRBJ1-2; D is uncertain. V was cut by 0 bases and J by 7 bases, with 9 bases left in between. This CDR3 has 13 amino acids. CDR1 MGHRA and CDR2 YSYEKL come from the germline V gene. The CDR3 coding sequence is TGCGCCAGCAGCCAAGATTCTACGTCTGGCTACACCTTC. Amino acid sequence: CASSQDSTSGYTF.

A few counts support this clone. V is TRBV2 and J is TRBJ2-1, with D possibly TRBD2 on 7 matching bases. Trimming removed 4 bases at V and 2 bases at J, with 15 bases between. The CDR3 is made up of 16 amino acids. Germline CDR1 and CDR2: SNHLY and FYNNEI. CDR3 loop: CASSGGGGAAYNEQFF. Written as DNA, the CDR3 is TGTGCCAGCAGTGGAGGAGGGGGGGCGGCCTACAATGAGCAGTTCTTC.

This chain joins TRBV9 and TRBJ2-3; 9 bases align to TRBD2. V was clipped by 4 bases and J by 0 bases; unmatched bases: 9. Germline assignment: CDR1 SGDLS and CDR2 YYNGEE. CDR3 length: 17 residues. The CDR3 coding sequence is TGTGCCAGCAGCCCCGAGGGACTAGCTCGTAGCACAGATACGCAGTATTTT. Amino acids: CASSPEGLARSTDTQYF.